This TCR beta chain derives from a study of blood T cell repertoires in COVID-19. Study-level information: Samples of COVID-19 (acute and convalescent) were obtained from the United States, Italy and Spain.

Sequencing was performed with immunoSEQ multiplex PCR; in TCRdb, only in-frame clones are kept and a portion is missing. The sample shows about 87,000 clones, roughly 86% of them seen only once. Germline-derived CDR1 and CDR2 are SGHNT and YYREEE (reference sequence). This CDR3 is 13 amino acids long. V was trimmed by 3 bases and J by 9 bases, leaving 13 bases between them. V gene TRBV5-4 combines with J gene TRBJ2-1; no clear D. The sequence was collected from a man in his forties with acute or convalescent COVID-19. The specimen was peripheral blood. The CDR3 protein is CASSSLRQPEQFF. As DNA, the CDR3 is TGTGCCAGCAGCTCCCTCAGGCAGCCTGAGCAGTTCTTC.